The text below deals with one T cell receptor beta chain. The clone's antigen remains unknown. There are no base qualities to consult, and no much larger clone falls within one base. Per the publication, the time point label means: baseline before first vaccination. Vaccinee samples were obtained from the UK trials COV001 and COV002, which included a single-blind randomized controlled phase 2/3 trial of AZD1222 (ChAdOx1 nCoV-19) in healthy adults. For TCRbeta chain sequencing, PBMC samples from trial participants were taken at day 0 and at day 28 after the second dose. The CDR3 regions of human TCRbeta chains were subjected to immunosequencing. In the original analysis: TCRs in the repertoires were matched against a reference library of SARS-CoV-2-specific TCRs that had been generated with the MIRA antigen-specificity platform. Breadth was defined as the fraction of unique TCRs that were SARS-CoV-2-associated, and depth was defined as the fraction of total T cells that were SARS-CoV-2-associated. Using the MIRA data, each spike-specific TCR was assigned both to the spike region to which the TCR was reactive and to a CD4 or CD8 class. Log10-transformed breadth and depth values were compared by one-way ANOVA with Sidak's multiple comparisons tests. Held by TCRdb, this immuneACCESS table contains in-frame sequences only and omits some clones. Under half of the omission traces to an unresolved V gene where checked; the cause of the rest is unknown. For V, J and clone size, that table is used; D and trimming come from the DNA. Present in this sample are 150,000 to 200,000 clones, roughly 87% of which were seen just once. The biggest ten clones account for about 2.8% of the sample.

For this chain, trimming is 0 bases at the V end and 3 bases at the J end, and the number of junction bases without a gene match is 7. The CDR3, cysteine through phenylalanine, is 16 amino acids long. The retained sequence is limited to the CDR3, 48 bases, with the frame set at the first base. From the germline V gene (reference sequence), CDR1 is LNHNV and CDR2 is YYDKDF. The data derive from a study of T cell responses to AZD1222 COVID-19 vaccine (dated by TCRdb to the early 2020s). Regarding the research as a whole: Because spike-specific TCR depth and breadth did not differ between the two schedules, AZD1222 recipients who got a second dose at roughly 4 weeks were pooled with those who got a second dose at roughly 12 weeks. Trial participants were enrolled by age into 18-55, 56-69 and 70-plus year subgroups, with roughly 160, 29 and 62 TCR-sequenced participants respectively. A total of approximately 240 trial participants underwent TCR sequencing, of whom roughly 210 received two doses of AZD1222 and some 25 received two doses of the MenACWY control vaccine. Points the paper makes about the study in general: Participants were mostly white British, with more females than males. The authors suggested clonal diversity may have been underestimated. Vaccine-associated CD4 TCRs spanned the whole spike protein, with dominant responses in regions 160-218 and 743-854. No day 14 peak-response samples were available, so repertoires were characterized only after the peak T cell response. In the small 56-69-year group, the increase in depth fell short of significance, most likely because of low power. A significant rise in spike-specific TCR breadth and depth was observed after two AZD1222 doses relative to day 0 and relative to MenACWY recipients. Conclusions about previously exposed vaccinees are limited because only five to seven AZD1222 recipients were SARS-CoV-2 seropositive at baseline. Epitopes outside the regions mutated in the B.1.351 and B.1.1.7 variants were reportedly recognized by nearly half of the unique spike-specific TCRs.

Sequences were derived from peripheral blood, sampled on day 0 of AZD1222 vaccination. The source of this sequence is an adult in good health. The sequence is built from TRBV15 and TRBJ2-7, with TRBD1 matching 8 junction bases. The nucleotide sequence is TGTGCCACCAGCAGAGATTACAGGGGGGTTGGCTACGAGCAGTACTTC. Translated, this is CATSRDYRGVGYEQYF.